This T cell receptor (beta chain) was identified during a study of OX40 agonist ivuxolimab in advanced cancers. Trimming pared 2 bases from V and 4 bases from J, leaving 11 bases between. The germline CDR1 and CDR2 sequences are LNHDA and SQIVND (reference sequence). The CDR3 spans 14 residues. Autoimmune disease history or systemic immunosuppression led to patients being barred. Produced via immunoSEQ multiplex PCR; TCRdb's table is partial and in-frame only. The table has tens of thousands of clones, about 84% seen once; the top ten hold about 20%. Sequencing used CD4+ or CD8+ T cells sorted from blood, obtained in a trial of the OX40 agonist ivuxolimab. V gene TRBV19 combines with J gene TRBJ2-5; no reliable D call. The receptor was derived from an adult with an advanced solid tumor such as melanoma, head and neck, liver or kidney cancer. Written as DNA, the CDR3 is TGTGCCAGTAGTATACGCAGGTTTGGAGAGACCCAGTACTTC. It yields the protein CASSIRRFGETQYF.